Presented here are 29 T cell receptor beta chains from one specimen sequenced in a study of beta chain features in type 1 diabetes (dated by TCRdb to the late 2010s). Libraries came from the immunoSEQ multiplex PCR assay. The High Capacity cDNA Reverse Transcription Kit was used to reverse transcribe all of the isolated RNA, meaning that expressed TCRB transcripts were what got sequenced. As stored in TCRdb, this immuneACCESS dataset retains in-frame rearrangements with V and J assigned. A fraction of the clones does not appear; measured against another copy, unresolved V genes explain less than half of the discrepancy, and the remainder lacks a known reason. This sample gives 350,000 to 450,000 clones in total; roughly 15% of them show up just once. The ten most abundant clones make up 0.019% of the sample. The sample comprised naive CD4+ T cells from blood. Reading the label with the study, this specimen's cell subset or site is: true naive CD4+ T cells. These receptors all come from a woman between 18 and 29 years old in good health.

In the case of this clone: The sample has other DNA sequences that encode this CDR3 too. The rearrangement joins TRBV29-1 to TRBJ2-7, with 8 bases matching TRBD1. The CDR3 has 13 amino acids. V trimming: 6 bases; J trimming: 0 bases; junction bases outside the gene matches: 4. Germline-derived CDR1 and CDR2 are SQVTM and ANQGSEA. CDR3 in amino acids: CSVRTGSSYEQYF. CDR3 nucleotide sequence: TGCAGCGTCAGGACAGGGAGCTCCTACGAGCAGTACTTC.

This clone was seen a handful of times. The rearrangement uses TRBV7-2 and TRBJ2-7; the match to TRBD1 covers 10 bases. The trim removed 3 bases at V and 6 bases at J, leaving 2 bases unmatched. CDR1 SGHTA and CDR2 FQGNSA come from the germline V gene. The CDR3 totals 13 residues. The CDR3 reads CASSLTGGREQYF. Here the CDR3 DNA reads TGTGCCAGCAGCTTGACAGGGGGCCGCGAGCAGTACTTC.

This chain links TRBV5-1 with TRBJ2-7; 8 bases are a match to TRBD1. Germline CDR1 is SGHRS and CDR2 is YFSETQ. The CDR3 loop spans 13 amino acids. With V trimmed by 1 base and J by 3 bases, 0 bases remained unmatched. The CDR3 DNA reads TGCGCCAGCAGCTTGACAGGGGGCTACGAGCAGTACTTC. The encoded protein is CASSLTGGYEQYF.

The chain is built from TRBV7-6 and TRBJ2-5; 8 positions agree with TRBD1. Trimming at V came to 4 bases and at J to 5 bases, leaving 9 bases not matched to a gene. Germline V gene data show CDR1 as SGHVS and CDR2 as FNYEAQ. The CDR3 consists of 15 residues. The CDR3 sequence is CASSSLTGVQETQYF. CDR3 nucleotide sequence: TGTGCCAGCAGCTCCCTGACAGGGGTTCAGGAGACCCAGTACTTC.

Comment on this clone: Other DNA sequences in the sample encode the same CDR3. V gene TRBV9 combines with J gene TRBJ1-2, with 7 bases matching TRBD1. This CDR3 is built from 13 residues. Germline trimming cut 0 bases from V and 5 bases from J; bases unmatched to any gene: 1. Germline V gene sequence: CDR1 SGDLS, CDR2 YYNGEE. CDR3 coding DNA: TGTGCCAGCAGCGTAGAACAGGGGTATGGCTACACCTTC. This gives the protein CASSVEQGYGYTF.

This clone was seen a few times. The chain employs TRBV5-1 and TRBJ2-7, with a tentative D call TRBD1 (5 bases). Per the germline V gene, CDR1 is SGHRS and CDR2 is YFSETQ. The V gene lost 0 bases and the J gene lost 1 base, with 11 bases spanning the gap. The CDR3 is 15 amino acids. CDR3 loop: CASSLGTTESYEQYF. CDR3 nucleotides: TGCGCCAGCAGCTTGGGGACGACAGAATCCTACGAGCAGTACTTC.

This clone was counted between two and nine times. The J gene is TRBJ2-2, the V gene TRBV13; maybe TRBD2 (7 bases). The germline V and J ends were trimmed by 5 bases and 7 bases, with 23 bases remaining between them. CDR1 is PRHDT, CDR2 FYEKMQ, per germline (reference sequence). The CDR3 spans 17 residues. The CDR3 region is CASSPIAGGQIGGELFF. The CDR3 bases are TGTGCCAGCAGCCCCATTGCCGGGGGGCAGATCGGCGGGGAGCTGTTTTTT.

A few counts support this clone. The DNA of the CDR3 is TGCGCCAGCAGCCTAGAAGCGGGAGGAGGTGAGACCCAGTACTTC. It yields the protein CASSLEAGGGETQYF. The chain recombines TRBV4-3 with TRBJ2-5; 9 positions match TRBD2. Trimming cost V 4 bases and J 5 bases; bases outside gene matches: 8. Germline values: CDR1 LGHNA, CDR2 YSLEER. The CDR3 is 15 residues long.

CDR3: CASSTTRVNTEAFF. The CDR3 DNA reads TGCGCCAGCAGCACCACCCGGGTGAACACTGAAGCTTTCTTT. V usage is TRBV4-1 and J usage is TRBJ1-1; D gene unclear. V was clipped by 5 bases and J by 0 bases, with 10 bases between them. Germline values: CDR1 MGHRA, CDR2 YSYEKL. This CDR3 has 14 amino acids.

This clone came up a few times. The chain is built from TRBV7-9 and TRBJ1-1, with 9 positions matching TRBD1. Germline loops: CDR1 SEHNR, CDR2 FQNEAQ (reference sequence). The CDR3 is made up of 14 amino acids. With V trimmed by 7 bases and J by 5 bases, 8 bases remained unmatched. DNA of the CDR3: TGTGCCAGCACCAGACAGGGGGTGAGGACTGAAGCTTTCTTT. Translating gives CASTRQGVRTEAFF.

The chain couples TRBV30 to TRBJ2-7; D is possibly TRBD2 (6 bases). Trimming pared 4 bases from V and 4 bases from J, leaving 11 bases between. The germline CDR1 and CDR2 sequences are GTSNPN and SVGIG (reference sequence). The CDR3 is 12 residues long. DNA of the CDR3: TGTGCCTGGACCTCAAGCGGGTACGAGCAGTACTTC. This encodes CAWTSSGYEQYF.

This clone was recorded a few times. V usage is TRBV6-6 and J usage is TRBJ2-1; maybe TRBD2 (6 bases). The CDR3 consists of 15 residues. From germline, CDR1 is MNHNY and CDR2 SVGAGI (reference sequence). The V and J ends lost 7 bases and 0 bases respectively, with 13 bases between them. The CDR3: CASIPDGSSYNEQFF. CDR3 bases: TGTGCCAGCATCCCGGACGGGAGCTCCTACAATGAGCAGTTCTTC.

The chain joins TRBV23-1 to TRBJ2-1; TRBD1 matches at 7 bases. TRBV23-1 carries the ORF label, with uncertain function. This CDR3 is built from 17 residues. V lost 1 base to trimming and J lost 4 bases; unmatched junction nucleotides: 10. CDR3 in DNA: TGCGCCAGCAGTCAATACCGGACAGGCTACGAGTACAATGAGCAGTTCTTC. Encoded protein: CASSQYRTGYEYNEQFF.

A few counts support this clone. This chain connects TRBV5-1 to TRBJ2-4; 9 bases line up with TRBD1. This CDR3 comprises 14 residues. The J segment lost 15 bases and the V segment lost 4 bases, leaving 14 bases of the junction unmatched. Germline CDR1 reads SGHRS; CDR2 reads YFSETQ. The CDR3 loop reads CASSPTTGQGSGYF. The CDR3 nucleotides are TGCGCCAGCAGCCCGACGACCGGACAGGGGAGTGGGTACTTC.

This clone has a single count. CDR3 protein: CAISVGGRKETQYF. For the CDR3, the DNA is TGTGCCATCAGTGTGGGCGGGAGGAAGGAGACCCAGTACTTC. V and J are TRBV10-3 and TRBJ2-5, with 8 bases identical to TRBD2. This CDR3 contains 14 residues. Germline assignment: CDR1 ENHRY and CDR2 SYGVKD. With V trimmed by 4 bases and J by 5 bases, 6 bases remained unmatched.

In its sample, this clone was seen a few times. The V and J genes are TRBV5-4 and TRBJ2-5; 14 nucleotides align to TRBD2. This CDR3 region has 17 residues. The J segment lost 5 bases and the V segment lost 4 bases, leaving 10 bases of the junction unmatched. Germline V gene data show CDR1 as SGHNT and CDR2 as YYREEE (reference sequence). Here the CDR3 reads CASSPRTSGRSGETQYF. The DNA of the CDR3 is TGTGCCAGCAGCCCGAGGACTAGCGGGAGGAGCGGGGAGACCCAGTACTTC.

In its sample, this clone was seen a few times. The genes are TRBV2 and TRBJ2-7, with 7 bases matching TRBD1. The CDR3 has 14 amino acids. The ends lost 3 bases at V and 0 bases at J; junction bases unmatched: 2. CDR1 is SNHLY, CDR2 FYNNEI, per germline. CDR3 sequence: CASSDGDSSYEQYF. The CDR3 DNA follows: TGTGCCAGCAGTGACGGGGACAGCTCCTACGAGCAGTACTTC.

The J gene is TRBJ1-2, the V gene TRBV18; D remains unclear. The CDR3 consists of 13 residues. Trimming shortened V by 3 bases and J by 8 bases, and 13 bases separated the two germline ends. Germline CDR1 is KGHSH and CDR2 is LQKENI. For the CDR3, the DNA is TGTGCCAGCTCACCGCTCGATGCGGGGGGCTACACCTTC. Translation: CASSPLDAGGYTF.

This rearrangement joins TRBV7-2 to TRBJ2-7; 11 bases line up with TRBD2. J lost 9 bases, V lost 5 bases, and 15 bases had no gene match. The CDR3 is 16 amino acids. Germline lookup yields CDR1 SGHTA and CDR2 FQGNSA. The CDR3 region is CASSPEILAGGPGQYF. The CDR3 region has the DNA TGTGCCAGCAGCCCCGAGATTTTAGCGGGAGGGCCGGGGCAGTACTTC.

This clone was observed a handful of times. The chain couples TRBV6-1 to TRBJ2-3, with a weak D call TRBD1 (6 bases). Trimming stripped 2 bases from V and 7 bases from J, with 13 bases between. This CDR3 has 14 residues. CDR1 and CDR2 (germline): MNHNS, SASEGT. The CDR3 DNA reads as TGTGCCAGCAGTGAATCAAGGACAGCCCATACGCAGTATTTT. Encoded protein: CASSESRTAHTQYF.

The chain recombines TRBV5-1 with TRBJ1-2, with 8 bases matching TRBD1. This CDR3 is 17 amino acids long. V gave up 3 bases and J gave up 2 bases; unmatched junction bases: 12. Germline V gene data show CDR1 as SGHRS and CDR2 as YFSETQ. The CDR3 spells CASSSPPRQGFNYGYTF. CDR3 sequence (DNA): TGCGCCAGCAGCTCCCCCCCGAGACAGGGGTTCAACTATGGCTACACCTTC.

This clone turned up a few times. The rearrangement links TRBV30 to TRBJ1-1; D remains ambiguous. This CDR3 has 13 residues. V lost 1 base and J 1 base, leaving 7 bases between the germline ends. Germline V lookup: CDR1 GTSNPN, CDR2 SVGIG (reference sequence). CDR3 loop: CAWSANWNTEAFF. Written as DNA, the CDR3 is TGTGCCTGGAGTGCTAATTGGAACACTGAAGCTTTCTTT.

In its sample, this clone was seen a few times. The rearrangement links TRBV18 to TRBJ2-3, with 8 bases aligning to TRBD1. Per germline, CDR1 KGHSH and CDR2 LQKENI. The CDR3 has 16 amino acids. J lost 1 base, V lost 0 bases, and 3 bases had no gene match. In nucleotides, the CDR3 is TGTGCCAGCTCACCACCGTCAGGGGGCGGCACAGATACGCAGTATTTT. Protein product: CASSPPSGGGTDTQYF.

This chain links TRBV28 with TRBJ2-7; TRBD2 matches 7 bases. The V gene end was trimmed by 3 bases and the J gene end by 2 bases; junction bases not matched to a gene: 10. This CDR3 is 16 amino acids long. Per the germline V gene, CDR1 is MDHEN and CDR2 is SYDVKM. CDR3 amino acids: CASSLGRGRGAYEQYF. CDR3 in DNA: TGTGCCAGCAGTTTGGGGAGGGGCCGGGGGGCCTACGAGCAGTACTTC.

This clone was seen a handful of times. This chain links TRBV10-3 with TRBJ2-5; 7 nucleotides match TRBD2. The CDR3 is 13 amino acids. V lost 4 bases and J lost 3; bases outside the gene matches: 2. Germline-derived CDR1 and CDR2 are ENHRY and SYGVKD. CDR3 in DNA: TGTGCCATCAGTGGGCTAGCGGAAGAGACCCAGTACTTC. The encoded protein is CAISGLAEETQYF.

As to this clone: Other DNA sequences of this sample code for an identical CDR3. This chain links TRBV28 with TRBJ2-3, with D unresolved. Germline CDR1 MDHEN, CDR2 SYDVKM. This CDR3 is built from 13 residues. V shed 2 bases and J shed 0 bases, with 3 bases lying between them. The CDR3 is CASSLTSTDTQYF. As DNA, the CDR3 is TGTGCCAGCAGTTTAACTAGCACAGATACGCAGTATTTT.

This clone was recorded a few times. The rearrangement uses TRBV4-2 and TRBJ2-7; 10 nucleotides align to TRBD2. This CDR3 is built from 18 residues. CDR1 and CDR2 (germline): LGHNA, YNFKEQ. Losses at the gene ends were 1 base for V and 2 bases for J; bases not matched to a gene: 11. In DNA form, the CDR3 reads TGTGCCAGCAGCCAAGCAGGTAGCGGGAGGAGTCCCACCTACGAGCAGTACTTC. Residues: CASSQAGSGRSPTYEQYF.

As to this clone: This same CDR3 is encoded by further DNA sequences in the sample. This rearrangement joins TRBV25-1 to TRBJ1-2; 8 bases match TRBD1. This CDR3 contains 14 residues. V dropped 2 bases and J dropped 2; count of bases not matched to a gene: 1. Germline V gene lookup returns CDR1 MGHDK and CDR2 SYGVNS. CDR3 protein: CASSEQGANYGYTF. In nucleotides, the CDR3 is TGTGCCAGCAGTGAACAGGGGGCGAACTATGGCTACACCTTC.

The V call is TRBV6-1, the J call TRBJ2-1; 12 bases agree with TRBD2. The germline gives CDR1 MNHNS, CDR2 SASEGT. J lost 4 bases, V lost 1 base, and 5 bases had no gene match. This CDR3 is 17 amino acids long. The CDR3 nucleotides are TGTGCCAGCAGTGAAGGGGTCCTAGCGGGAGGGTACAATGAGCAGTTCTTC. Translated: CASSEGVLAGGYNEQFF.